This T cell receptor beta chain was sequenced during a study of CD8 T cells in ankylosing spondylitis. Study-wide results and limits: Clones that were linked to disease were CD8+ and were relatively rare in peripheral blood. Existing reports had already noted some motif variants in reactive arthritis synovial fluid and blood.

Germline V gives CDR1 SEHNR, CDR2 FQNEAQ (reference sequence). The CDR3 covers 13 residues. V was cut by 5 bases and J by 5 bases, with 10 bases left in between. Concerning this clonotype: Antigen: not known.

Quantitative 5'-RACE was performed with molecular barcodes, and it yielded the TCR beta libraries. TCRdb recomputed calls from the 5' RACE reads with MiXCR, one row per CDR3 protein. The sample lists a few hundred thousand distinct CDR3 sequences, over 15% seen once, with about 8.2% in the top ten. The receptor was isolated from a male donor with ankylosing spondylitis or in good health (not recorded which). The sample consisted of blood, either unsorted or a sorted T cell fraction (not recorded which). The chain combines TRBV7-9 with TRBJ2-1; D is unresolved. CDR3: CASSRPPHNEQFF. The CDR3 DNA sequence: TGTGCCAGCAGCCGCCCTCCGCACAATGAGCAGTTCTTC.